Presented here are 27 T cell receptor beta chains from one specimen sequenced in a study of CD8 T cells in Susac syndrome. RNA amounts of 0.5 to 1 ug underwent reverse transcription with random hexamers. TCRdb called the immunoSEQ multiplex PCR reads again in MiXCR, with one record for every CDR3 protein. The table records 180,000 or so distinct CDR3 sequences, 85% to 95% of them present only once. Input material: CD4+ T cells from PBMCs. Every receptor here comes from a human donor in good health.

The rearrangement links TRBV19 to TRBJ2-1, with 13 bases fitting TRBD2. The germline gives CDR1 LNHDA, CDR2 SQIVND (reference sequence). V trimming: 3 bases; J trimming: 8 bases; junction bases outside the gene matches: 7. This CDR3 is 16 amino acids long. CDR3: CASSIPSTSGRHEQFF. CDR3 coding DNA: TGTGCCAGTAGTATCCCTTCGACTAGCGGGAGGCATGAGCAGTTCTTC.

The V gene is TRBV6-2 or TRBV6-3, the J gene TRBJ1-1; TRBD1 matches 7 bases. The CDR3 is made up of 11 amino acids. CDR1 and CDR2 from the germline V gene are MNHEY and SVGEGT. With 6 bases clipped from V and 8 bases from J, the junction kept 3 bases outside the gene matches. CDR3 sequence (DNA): TGTGCCAGCAGATGGGACAGAGAAGCTTTCTTT. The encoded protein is CASRWDREAFF.

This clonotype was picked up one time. CDR3 protein: CASSDRGRDTQYF. DNA of the CDR3: TGTGCCAGCAGCGACCGTGGAAGGGATACGCAGTATTTT. The J gene is TRBJ2-3, the V gene TRBV9; D uncertain. CDR1 and CDR2 (germline): SGDLS, YYNGEE. With 3 bases removed from V and 6 bases from J, the gap between germline ends came to 11 bases. The CDR3 is made up of 13 amino acids.

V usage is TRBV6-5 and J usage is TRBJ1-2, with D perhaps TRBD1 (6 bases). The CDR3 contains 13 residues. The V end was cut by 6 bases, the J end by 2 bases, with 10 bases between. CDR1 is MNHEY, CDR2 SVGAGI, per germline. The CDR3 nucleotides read TGTGCCAGCAGGATAGGACAGAACTATGGCTACACCTTC. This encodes CASRIGQNYGYTF.

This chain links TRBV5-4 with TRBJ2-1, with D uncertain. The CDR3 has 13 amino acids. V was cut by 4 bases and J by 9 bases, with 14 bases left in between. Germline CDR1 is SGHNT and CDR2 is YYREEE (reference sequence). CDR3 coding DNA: TGTGCCAGCAGCCCCGGGTATTACTCTGAGCAGTTCTTC. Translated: CASSPGYYSEQFF. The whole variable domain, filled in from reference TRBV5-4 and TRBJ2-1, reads ETGVTQSPTHLIKTRGQQVTLRCSSQSGHNTVSWYQQALGQGPQFIFQYYREEENGRGNFPPRFSGLQFPNYSSELNVNALELDDSALYLCASSPGYYSEQFFGPGTRLTVL.

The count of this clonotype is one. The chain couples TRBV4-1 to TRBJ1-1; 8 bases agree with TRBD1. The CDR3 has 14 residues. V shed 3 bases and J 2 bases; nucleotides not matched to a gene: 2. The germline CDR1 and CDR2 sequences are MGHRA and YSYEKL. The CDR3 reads CASSQDRDNTEAFF. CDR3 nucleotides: TGCGCCAGCAGCCAGGACAGGGATAACACTGAAGCTTTCTTT.

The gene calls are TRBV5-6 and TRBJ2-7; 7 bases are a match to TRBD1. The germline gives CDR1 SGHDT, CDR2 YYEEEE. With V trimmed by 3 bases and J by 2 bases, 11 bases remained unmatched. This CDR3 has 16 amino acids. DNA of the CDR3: TGTGCCAGCAGCTATCAGGGCTGGCAGGGGGCCTACGAGCAGTACTTC. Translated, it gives CASSYQGWQGAYEQYF.

The CDR3 region has the DNA TGTGCCAGCAGTTTAGCCGCGGCCAGGGGGGATCAGCCCCAGCATTTT. Amino acids: CASSLAAARGDQPQHF. The chain employs TRBV28 and TRBJ1-5; 7 bases agree with TRBD1. The length of the CDR3 is 16 residues. With V trimmed by 2 bases and J by 5 bases, 9 bases remained unmatched. Germline V gene data show CDR1 as MDHEN and CDR2 as SYDVKM.

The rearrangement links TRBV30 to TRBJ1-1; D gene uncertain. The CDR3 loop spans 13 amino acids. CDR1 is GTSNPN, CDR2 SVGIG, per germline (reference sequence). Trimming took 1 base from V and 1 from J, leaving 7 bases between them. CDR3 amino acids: CAWSDLENTEAFF. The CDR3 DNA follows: TGTGCCTGGAGTGATCTGGAGAACACTGAAGCTTTCTTT.

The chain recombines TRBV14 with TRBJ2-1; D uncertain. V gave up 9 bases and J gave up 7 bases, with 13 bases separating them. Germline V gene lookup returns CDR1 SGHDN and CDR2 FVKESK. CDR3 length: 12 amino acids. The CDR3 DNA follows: TGTGCCAGTGCCGAGCTTGGGAATGAGCAGTTCTTC. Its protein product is CASAELGNEQFF.

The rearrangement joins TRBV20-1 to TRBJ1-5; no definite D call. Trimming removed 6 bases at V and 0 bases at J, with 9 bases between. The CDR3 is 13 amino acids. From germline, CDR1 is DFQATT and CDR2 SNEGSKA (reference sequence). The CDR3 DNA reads TGCAGTGCGCCTGTCGATAGCAATCAGCCCCAGCATTTT. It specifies CSAPVDSNQPQHF.

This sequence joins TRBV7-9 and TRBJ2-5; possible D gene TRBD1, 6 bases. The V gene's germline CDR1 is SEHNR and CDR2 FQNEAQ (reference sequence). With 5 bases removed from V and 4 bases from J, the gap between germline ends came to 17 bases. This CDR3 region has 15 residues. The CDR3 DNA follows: TGTGCCAGCAGCACAAACAGGGAGAGTGGAGAGACCCAGTACTTC. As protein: CASSTNRESGETQYF.

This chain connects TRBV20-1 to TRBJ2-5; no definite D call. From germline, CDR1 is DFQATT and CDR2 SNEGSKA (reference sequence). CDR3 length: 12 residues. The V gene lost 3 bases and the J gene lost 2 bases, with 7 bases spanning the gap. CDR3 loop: CSASPLQETQYF. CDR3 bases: TGCAGTGCTAGCCCCTTACAAGAGACCCAGTACTTC.

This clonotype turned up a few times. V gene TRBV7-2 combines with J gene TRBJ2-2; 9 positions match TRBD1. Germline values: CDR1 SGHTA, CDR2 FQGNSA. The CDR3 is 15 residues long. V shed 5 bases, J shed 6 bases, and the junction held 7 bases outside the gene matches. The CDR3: CASSPRTGAAGELFF. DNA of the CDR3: TGTGCCAGCAGCCCACGGACAGGGGCAGCCGGGGAGCTGTTTTTT.

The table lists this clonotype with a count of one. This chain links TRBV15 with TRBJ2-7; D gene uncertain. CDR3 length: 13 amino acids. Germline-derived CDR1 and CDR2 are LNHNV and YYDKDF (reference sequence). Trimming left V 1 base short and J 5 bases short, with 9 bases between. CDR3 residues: CATSRAPYNEQYF. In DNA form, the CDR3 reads TGTGCCACCAGCAGAGCCCCGTATAACGAGCAGTACTTC.

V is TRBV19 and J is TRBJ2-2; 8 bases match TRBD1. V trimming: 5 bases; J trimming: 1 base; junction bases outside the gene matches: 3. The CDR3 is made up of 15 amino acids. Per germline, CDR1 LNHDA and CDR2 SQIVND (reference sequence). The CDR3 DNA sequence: TGTGCCAGTAGTGGACAGGGTTGGAACACCGGGGAGCTGTTTTTT. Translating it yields CASSGQGWNTGELFF.

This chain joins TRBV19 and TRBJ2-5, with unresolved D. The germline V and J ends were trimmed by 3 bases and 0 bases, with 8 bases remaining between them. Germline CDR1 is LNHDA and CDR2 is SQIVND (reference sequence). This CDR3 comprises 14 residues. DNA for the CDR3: TGTGCCAGTAGTATGCTAGGTAACCAAGAGACCCAGTACTTC. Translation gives CASSMLGNQETQYF.

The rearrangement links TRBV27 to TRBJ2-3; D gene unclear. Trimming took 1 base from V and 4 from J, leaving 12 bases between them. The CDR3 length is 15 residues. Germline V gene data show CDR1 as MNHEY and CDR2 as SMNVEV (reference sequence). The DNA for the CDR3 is TGTGCCAGCAGTTTATTGGCTAGTATTCCAGATACGCAGTATTTT. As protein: CASSLLASIPDTQYF.

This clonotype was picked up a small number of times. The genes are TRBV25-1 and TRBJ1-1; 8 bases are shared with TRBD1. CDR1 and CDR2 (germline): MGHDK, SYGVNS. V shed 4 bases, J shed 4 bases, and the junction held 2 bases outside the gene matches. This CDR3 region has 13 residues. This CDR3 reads CASSATGGTEAFF. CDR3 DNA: TGTGCCAGCAGTGCTACAGGGGGCACTGAAGCTTTCTTT.

The CDR3 protein is CASRRERWYEQFF. The CDR3, as DNA: TGTGCCAGTAGACGAGAGAGGTGGTATGAGCAGTTCTTC. This chain uses TRBV19 with TRBJ2-1; D is uncertain. The CDR3 length is 13 residues. The ends were cut back, 6 bases at V and 8 bases at J, with 14 bases in the middle. Germline V gives CDR1 LNHDA, CDR2 SQIVND (reference sequence).

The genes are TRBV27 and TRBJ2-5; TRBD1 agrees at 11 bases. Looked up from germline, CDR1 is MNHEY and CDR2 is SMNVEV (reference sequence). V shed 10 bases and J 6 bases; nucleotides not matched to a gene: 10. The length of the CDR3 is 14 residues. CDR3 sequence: CATTRDRGSKTQYF. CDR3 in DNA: TGTGCCACCACTCGGGACAGGGGGTCGAAGACCCAGTACTTC.

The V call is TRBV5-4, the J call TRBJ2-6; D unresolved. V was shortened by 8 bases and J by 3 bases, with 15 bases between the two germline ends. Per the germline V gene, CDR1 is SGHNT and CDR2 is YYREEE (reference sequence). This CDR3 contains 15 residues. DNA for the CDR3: TGTGCCAGTTCAAGAGAGGCGAATGGGGCCAACGTCCTGACTTTC. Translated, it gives CASSREANGANVLTF. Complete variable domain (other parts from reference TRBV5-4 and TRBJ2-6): ETGVTQSPTHLIKTRGQQVTLRCSSQSGHNTVSWYQQALGQGPQFIFQYYREEENGRGNFPPRFSGLQFPNYSSELNVNALELDDSALYLCASSREANGANVLTFGAGSRLTVL.

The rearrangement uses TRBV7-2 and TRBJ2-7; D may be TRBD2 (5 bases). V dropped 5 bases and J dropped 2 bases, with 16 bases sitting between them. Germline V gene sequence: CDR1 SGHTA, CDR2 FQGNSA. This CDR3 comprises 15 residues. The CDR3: CASSPTLARAYEQYF. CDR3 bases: TGTGCCAGCAGCCCTACCTTGGCGAGGGCCTACGAGCAGTACTTC.

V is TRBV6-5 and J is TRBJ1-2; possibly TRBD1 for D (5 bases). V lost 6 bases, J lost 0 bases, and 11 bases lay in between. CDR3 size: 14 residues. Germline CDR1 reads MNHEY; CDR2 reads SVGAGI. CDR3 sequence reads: CASRDRFTNYGYTF. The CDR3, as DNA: TGTGCCAGCAGAGACAGATTTACTAACTATGGCTACACCTTC.

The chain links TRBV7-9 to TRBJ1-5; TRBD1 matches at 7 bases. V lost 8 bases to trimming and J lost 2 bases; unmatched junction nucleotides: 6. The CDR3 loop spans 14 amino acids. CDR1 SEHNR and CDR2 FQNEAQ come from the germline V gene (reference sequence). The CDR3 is CASQTGDGNQPQHF. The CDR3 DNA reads TGTGCCAGCCAAACAGGGGATGGCAATCAGCCCCAGCATTTT.

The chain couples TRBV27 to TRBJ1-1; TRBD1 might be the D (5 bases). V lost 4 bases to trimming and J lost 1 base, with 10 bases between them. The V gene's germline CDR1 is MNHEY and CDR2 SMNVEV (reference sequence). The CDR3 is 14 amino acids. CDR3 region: CASSWGVTNTEAFF. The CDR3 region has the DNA TGTGCCAGCAGTTGGGGGGTTACGAACACTGAAGCTTTCTTT.

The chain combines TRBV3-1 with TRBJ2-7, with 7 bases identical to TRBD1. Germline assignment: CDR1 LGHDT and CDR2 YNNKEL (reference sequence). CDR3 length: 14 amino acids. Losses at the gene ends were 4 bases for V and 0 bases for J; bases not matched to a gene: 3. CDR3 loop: CASSPRGISYEQYV. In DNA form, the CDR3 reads TGTGCCAGCAGCCCCAGGGGGATCTCCTACGAGCAGTACGTC.